This TCR beta chain was recorded in a study of T cells in Graves' hyperthyroidism and ophthalmopathy. Findings and caveats of the study: Ophthalmopathy got predicted by the model a median approximately 6 months before its onset. Separating ophthalmopathy from stable hyperthyroidism was achieved by a 13 V-J model.

It was RNA transcripts that yielded the amplified TCR beta CDR3 regions. With the HTBI primer set, the TCR CDR3 went through a first round of RT-PCR. MiXCR, run by TCRdb on the multiplex PCR reads, gives a single entry per CDR3 protein. The table has fewer than 600,000 distinct CDR3 sequences, 14% seen once; the top ten hold around 13%. This CDR3 is built from 13 residues. Germline CDR1 SGHRS, CDR2 YFSETQ. The V end was cut by 6 bases, the J end by 6 bases, with 16 bases between. This clonotype was observed many times. Its specificity is not known. Material: blood. This clonotype was obtained from a woman in her thirties or forties with Graves' hyperthyroidism. The genes are TRBV5-1 and TRBJ2-7, with D perhaps TRBD1 (6 bases). The DNA for the CDR3 is TGCGCCAGCAATAATCCGGGACATACCGAGCAGTACTTC. Translation: CASNNPGHTEQYF.